This T cell receptor (beta chain) is drawn from a study of shared clonotypes between healthy human individuals. Profiled with immunoSEQ multiplex PCR; TCRdb holds only in-frame clones, not every one. The sample has a few million clones; 85% to 95% are singletons. This TCR came from a man younger than 35 in good health. Some clones in this sample may be carry-over from other donors' samples. The material sequenced was naive CD4+ T cells from PBMCs. Subset described: CD45RA+ positively selected.

The CDR3: CASTSWVGGPRTEAFF. DNA of the CDR3: TGTGCCAGCACCTCATGGGTGGGCGGACCGAGGACTGAAGCTTTCTTT. The J gene is TRBJ1-1, the V gene TRBV25-1; no clear D gene. V lost 7 bases and J lost 5, with 23 bases in between. Germline values: CDR1 MGHDK, CDR2 SYGVNS. This CDR3 region has 16 residues.